Below, 14 T cell receptor beta chains from the same sample are listed, as sequenced in a study of PD-L1 blockade in urothelial cancer (dated by TCRdb to about 2017). Preparation of the library involved the immunoSEQ multiplex PCR assay. Here the immuneACCESS table is served through TCRdb, limited to in-frame sequences with V and J called. Missing clones are a known gap in these copies; in checked studies unresolved V genes cover under half, and the rest lacks a known reason. The sample table holds tens of thousands of clones, of which 80% to 90% were seen once. The top ten clones comprise roughly 1.5% of the sample. The sample's time point label, in plain terms: pretreatment peripheral blood. The sample consisted of PBMCs, taken around atezolizumab (anti-PD-L1) treatment. The receptors here all came from a man aged 65 to 85 with urothelial cancer.

This chain uses TRBV7-9 with TRBJ1-4, with a tentative D call TRBD1 (5 bases). The V gene's germline CDR1 is SEHNR and CDR2 FQNEAQ (reference sequence). The CDR3 is 15 amino acids. Trimming shortened V by 1 base and J by 5 bases, and 11 bases separated the two germline ends. CDR3 protein: CASSLEAEGNEKLFF. In nucleotides, the CDR3 is TGTGCCAGCAGCTTAGAGGCGGAGGGGAATGAAAAACTGTTTTTT.

The chain couples TRBV6-5 to TRBJ2-7, with 8 bases matching TRBD1. Germline CDR1 reads MNHEY; CDR2 reads SVGAGI. This CDR3 has 15 amino acids. The ends lost 2 bases at V and 3 bases at J; junction bases unmatched: 6. CDR3 loop: CASSYGPGGIYEQYF. CDR3 DNA sequence: TGTGCCAGCAGTTACGGTCCAGGGGGCATCTACGAGCAGTACTTC.

V and J are TRBV4-2 and TRBJ2-3; 9 nucleotides align to TRBD2. The junction had 7 bases not matched to a gene; V was cut back by 1 base and J by 2 bases. The germline V gene encodes CDR1 LGHNA and CDR2 YNFKEQ. The CDR3 consists of 17 residues. CDR3 DNA sequence: TGTGCCAGCAGCCAAGTGGGGGCTAGCGGGGACACAGATACGCAGTATTTT. Protein: CASSQVGASGDTDTQYF.

CDR3 sequence reads: CASSLTGGGSGANVLTF. The CDR3 nucleotides read TGTGCCAGCAGCTTAACAGGGGGGGGCTCTGGGGCCAACGTCCTGACTTTC. This chain connects TRBV7-9 to TRBJ2-6; possibly TRBD1 for D (8 bases). V lost 2 bases to trimming and J lost 0 bases, with 11 bases between them. The germline V gene encodes CDR1 SEHNR and CDR2 FQNEAQ (reference sequence). This CDR3 is built from 17 residues.

The chain joins TRBV4-1 to TRBJ1-1; D not certain. Germline loops: CDR1 MGHRA, CDR2 YSYEKL. The V gene lost 0 bases and the J gene lost 3 bases, with 8 bases spanning the gap. This CDR3 spans 14 amino acids. CDR3 nucleotide sequence: TGCGCCAGCAGCCAAGATTTTGAGGACACTGAAGCTTTCTTT. It codes for CASSQDFEDTEAFF.

The genes are TRBV5-1 and TRBJ2-1, with 10 bases matching TRBD1. This CDR3 has 18 residues. V lost 3 bases to trimming and J lost 0 bases; unmatched junction nucleotides: 9. CDR1 and CDR2 (germline): SGHRS, YFSETQ. CDR3 in amino acids: CASSSPGQGPSSYNEQFF. CDR3 DNA sequence: TGCGCCAGCAGCTCGCCGGGACAGGGGCCGAGCTCCTACAATGAGCAGTTCTTC.

This chain's CDR3 is CASSVPRGQGAGQPQHF. CDR3 DNA: TGTGCCAGCAGTGTTCCCCGAGGACAGGGGGCTGGACAGCCCCAGCATTTT. The V gene is TRBV2, the J gene TRBJ1-5; 11 bases align to TRBD1. This CDR3 is built from 17 residues. Germline lookup yields CDR1 SNHLY and CDR2 FYNNEI. The V gene end was trimmed by 4 bases and the J gene end by 7 bases; junction bases not matched to a gene: 12.

The rearrangement uses TRBV28 and TRBJ2-1; 9 nucleotides align to TRBD2. The J segment lost 5 bases and the V segment lost 2 bases, leaving 4 bases of the junction unmatched. The CDR3 is made up of 15 amino acids. Per germline, CDR1 MDHEN and CDR2 SYDVKM. As DNA, the CDR3 is TGTGCCAGCAGTTTAGCGTCTAGCGGGGACAATGAGCAGTTCTTC. This sequence encodes CASSLASSGDNEQFF. The complete variable domain, with remaining parts taken from reference TRBV28 and TRBJ2-1, reads DVKVTQSSRYLVKRTGEKVFLECVQDMDHENMFWYRQDPGLGLRLIYFSYDVKMKEKGDIPEGYSVSREKKERFSLILESASTNQTSMYLCASSLASSGDNEQFFGPGTRLTVL.

This clone appeared a single time. The chain joins TRBV7-9 to TRBJ2-5; TRBD1 agrees at 9 bases. Trimming cost V 1 base and J 2 bases; bases outside gene matches: 5. CDR1 and CDR2 (germline): SEHNR, FQNEAQ (reference sequence). CDR3 length: 16 amino acids. This chain's CDR3 is CASSLGQGGIQETQYF. DNA of the CDR3: TGTGCCAGCAGCTTAGGACAGGGGGGGATACAAGAGACCCAGTACTTC.

The chain joins TRBV6-6 to TRBJ1-5; TRBD1 aligns across 7 bases. CDR1 is MNHNY, CDR2 SVGAGI, per germline (reference sequence). The CDR3 sequence is 16 residues long. V lost 6 bases to trimming and J lost 6 bases; unmatched junction nucleotides: 14. The CDR3 DNA sequence: TGTGCCAGCAGAAAGGGGGGCAGGGGGGTAGTTCAGCCCCAGCATTTT. The encoded protein is CASRKGGRGVVQPQHF.

The rearrangement uses TRBV27 and TRBJ2-5; 12 nucleotides agree with TRBD2. Trimming removed 3 bases from V and 4 bases from J; junction bases left unmatched: 9. CDR3 size: 17 residues. The V gene's germline CDR1 is MNHEY and CDR2 SMNVEV (reference sequence). The CDR3 reads CASSFPETSGSLETQYF. The CDR3 nucleotides read TGTGCCAGCAGTTTCCCCGAGACTAGCGGGAGCCTAGAGACCCAGTACTTC.

This clone was detected a few times. This chain connects TRBV28 to TRBJ2-7; D may be TRBD2 (6 bases). V lost 3 bases and J lost 2, with 11 bases in between. CDR3 length: 14 amino acids. Germline values: CDR1 MDHEN, CDR2 SYDVKM. The CDR3 protein is CASSLRGWAYEQYF. CDR3 coding DNA: TGTGCCAGCAGTTTGCGGGGATGGGCCTACGAGCAGTACTTC.

This clone was picked up a small number of times. The genes are TRBV7-9 and TRBJ2-7; D is possibly TRBD2 (6 bases). CDR1 and CDR2 from the germline V gene are SEHNR and FQNEAQ (reference sequence). V was trimmed by 1 base and J by 4 bases, leaving 11 bases between them. The CDR3 sequence is 14 residues long. This CDR3 reads CASSLEASVYEQYF. CDR3 bases: TGTGCCAGCAGCTTAGAGGCTAGCGTTTACGAGCAGTACTTC.

The chain employs TRBV29-1 and TRBJ2-7, with D tentatively TRBD2 (5 bases). There are 11 residues in the CDR3. CDR1 SQVTM and CDR2 ANQGSEA come from the germline V gene. Trimming left V 7 bases short and J 7 bases short, with 14 bases between. CDR3 loop: CSASSRGEQYF. CDR3 bases: TGCAGCGCCTCCTCTCGAGGGGAGCAGTACTTC.